This entry features one T cell receptor beta chain sequence. Its antigen is as yet unknown. TCRdb reanalysed the reads using MiXCR and keeps one entry per CDR3 protein. The table records hundreds of thousands of distinct CDR3 sequences, more than 20% of them present only once. The source of the sample is a study of T cell repertoires in cytomegalovirus infection. Study details: Public TCR beta signatures provided an indication of both CMV infection and a matching HLA type. Study-wide findings and caveats: CMV-specific TCR beta clonotypes restricted by HLA-C dominated the ex vivo response. The cumulative frequency of public TCR beta families distinguished individuals who carried CMV together with the relevant HLA.

The ends were cut back, 7 bases at V and 7 bases at J, with 10 bases in the middle. CDR3 size: 11 residues. The chain links TRBV12-3 or TRBV12-4 to TRBJ1-1, with D hard to call. Sample: CD8+ T cells from PBMCs. This sequence originates from a human donor in good health (CMV status not recorded). Some clones in this sample may be carry-over from other donors' samples. DNA for the CDR3: TGTGCCAGCATCAGTGCCCTTGAAGCTTTCTTT. This gives the protein CASISALEAFF.